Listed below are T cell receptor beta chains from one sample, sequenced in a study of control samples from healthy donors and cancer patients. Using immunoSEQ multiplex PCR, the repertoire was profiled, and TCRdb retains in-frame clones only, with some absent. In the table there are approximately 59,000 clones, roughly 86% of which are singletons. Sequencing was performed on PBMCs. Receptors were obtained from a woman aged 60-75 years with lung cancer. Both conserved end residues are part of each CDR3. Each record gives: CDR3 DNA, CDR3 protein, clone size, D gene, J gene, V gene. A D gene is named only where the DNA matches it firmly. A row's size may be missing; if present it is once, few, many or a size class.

TGTGCCAGCAGCAGGGGACACCAACTGGGAAACACCATATATTTT CASSRGHQLGNTIYF . . TRBJ1-3 TRBV5-8
TGTGCCAGCAATAACAGACAGGGGGATCAGCCCCAGCATTTT CASNNRQGDQPQHF . TRBD1 TRBJ1-5 TRBV27
TGTGCCAGCAGTTACTCAGGGGGCAATCAGCCCCAGCATTTT CASSYSGGNQPQHF . . TRBJ1-5 TRBV6-2/TRBV6-3
TGCGCCAGCAGCTTGGATGGGGGGTCCTACGAGCAGTACTTC CASSLDGGSYEQYF . . TRBJ2-7 TRBV5-1
TGTGCCAGCATTCGAAGGGAAGCGAGCAATGAGCAGTTCTTC CASIRREASNEQFF . . TRBJ2-1 TRBV6-6
TGCGCCAGCAGCCCGGGACAGTCCTACGAGCAGTACTTC CASSPGQSYEQYF . TRBD1 TRBJ2-7 TRBV4-1
TGCAGCGTTGGGGAAAACTATGGCTACACCTTC CSVGENYGYTF . . TRBJ1-2 TRBV29-1
TGTGCCAGCAGGCCCGGGACGGAGGAAGGTTATGGCTACACCTTC CASRPGTEEGYGYTF . . TRBJ1-2 TRBV2
TGCGCCAGCAGCCCACAGGGCGCTAGCTCCTACGAGCAGTACTTC CASSPQGASSYEQYF few . TRBJ2-7 TRBV5-1
TGTGCCAGCAGCACCGGGACTCCATACGAGCAGTACTTC CASSTGTPYEQYF . . TRBJ2-7 TRBV7-9
TGTGCCAGCTCAGCGACCTTTGCGACTAATGAAAAACTGTTTTTT CASSATFATNEKLFF . . TRBJ1-4 TRBV18
TGTGCCAGTAGTGAACCGGGACAGGGCTCCTACGAGCAGTACTTC CASSEPGQGSYEQYF . TRBD1 TRBJ2-7 TRBV19
TGTGCCAGCAGCGTCAAGCCTAGGATTAGCTACGAGCAGTACTTC CASSVKPRISYEQYF . . TRBJ2-7 TRBV3-1/TRBV3-2
TGTGCCAGTAGTAATAGCGGGGACTCCTACAATGAGCAGTTCTTC CASSNSGDSYNEQFF . TRBD2 TRBJ2-1 TRBV19
TGTGCCAGCAGTGAATACGGCGGACAGGGGGCATCAGATACGCAGTATTTT CASSEYGGQGASDTQYF . TRBD1 TRBJ2-3 TRBV25-1
TGTGCCAGCCACAGCGGGAGCTACGAGCAGTACTTC CASHSGSYEQYF few TRBD2 TRBJ2-7 TRBV2
TGTGCCAGCAGCTTAGACTGGAACACCTACGAGCAGTACTTC CASSLDWNTYEQYF . . TRBJ2-7 TRBV7-6
TGTGCCAGCAGCGTGATAGCGGGAGGGCGGAGCGAGCAGTTCTTC CASSVIAGGRSEQFF . TRBD2 TRBJ2-1 TRBV3-1/TRBV3-2
TGTGCCAGCAGCGTAGTTAGGGGAGGCAGGGTCATCGAGCAGTACTTC CASSVVRGGRVIEQYF . . TRBJ2-7 TRBV9
TGCGCCAGCAGCTTGGCTTGGACAGATACGCAGTATTTT CASSLAWTDTQYF once . TRBJ2-3 TRBV5-1
TGTGCCAGCAGCTTCATAGTAGGGACAGCGAGCAATCAGCCCCAGCATTTT CASSFIVGTASNQPQHF once TRBD1 TRBJ1-5 TRBV7-8
TGTGCCAGCAGTTTGGGGACTCTCTCAAACACTGAAGCTTTCTTT CASSLGTLSNTEAFF . . TRBJ1-1 TRBV27
TGTGCCAGTAGTAACCTATTGGGGAGTAGCGGGAGCATCAGCAGGAATGAGCAGTTCTTC CASSNLLGSSGSISRNEQFF . TRBD2 TRBJ2-1 TRBV19
TGTGCCAGCAGTGAAGCTTTACAGGTTCGGCAAAACATTCAGTACTTC CASSEALQVRQNIQYF . . TRBJ2-4 TRBV6-1
TGCGCCAGCAGCTTGGGCCCTTTGGATGGCTACACCTTC CASSLGPLDGYTF few . TRBJ1-2 TRBV5-1
TGTGCCAGCCGGAGAAAGGGGACAGGGGCATCTACCTTC CASRRKGTGASTF . TRBD1 TRBJ1-2 TRBV6-5
TGTGCCAGCAGGAACTTCGGGGAAGGGGTGTTTTTT CASRNFGEGVFF . . TRBJ1-4 TRBV2
TGTGCCAGCACCTCATTTAACTATGGCTACACCTTC CASTSFNYGYTF few . TRBJ1-2 TRBV7-9
TGTGCCAGTGCCCCCCAAGAGACCCAGTACTTC CASAPQETQYF . . TRBJ2-5 TRBV2
TGCAGCGTTAGGGACAGAAATCAGCCCCAGCATTTT CSVRDRNQPQHF . TRBD1 TRBJ1-5 TRBV29-1
TGTGCCAGCAGCCTCATGGCAGCGGGGGGATACTACGAGCAGTACTTC CASSLMAAGGYYEQYF . TRBD2 TRBJ2-7 TRBV11-2
TGTGCTAGCAGCTCCCGGTGGACAGATACGCAGTATTTT CASSSRWTDTQYF . . TRBJ2-3 TRBV7-7
TGCGCCAGCAGCCCGGGGTTACAACAAGAGACCCAGTACTTC CASSPGLQQETQYF . . TRBJ2-5 TRBV4-1
TGCAGCGTTGAAGAGGGTGGGGCCGCGGTCGGAGGCTACACCTTC CSVEEGGAAVGGYTF . . TRBJ1-2 TRBV29-1
TGTGCCAGCAGCGCCCGACCGGCCGGGGAGCTGTTTTTT CASSARPAGELFF . . TRBJ2-2 TRBV6-4
TGCGCCAGCAGCCAAGTTCGACTAGCGGGTTCAGATACGCAGTATTTT CASSQVRLAGSDTQYF . TRBD2 TRBJ2-3 TRBV4-1
TGCGCCAGCTCCACCGGTCCTAGCGGGAGCTCCTACAATGAGCAGTTCTTC CASSTGPSGSSYNEQFF . TRBD2 TRBJ2-1 TRBV5-1
TGTGCCAGCAGTACCCGACCGGGCTATAATGAAAAACTGTTTTTT CASSTRPGYNEKLFF . . TRBJ1-4 TRBV2
TGTGCCAGCAGCCAAGATTTGGGGGGCCCCAAGCCAGATACGCAGTATTTT CASSQDLGGPKPDTQYF . . TRBJ2-3 TRBV4-2
TGTGCCAGCACGGCGGGGCGTAGCAATCAGCCCCAGCATTTT CASTAGRSNQPQHF . . TRBJ1-5 TRBV2
TGTGCCAGCAGTTCCCAGGGGGTTTACTATGGCTACACCTTC CASSSQGVYYGYTF . TRBD1 TRBJ1-2 TRBV6-5
TGTGCCAGCAGGACAGGGGAAATAGCCAAAAACATTCAGTACTTC CASRTGEIAKNIQYF . TRBD1 TRBJ2-4 TRBV2
TGTGCCAGCAGCTTAGCCGGGACTAGCTCCTACAATGAGCAGTTCTTC CASSLAGTSSYNEQFF . TRBD2 TRBJ2-1 TRBV11-3
TGTGCCAGCAGCTTAACGGCGGGGGCGGATGGCTACACCTTC CASSLTAGADGYTF . . TRBJ1-2 TRBV7-3
TGTGCCAGTAGTATAGACGGGGTTCCAGGAGCGGCCGATGGCTACACCTTC CASSIDGVPGAADGYTF . . TRBJ1-2 TRBV19
TGTGCCAGCAGCCCGGGGACCGGGAATGAGCAGTTCTTC CASSPGTGNEQFF . . TRBJ2-1 TRBV11-3
TGTGCCAGTAGTCCCTCAGTCTCTGGAAACACCATATATTTT CASSPSVSGNTIYF . . TRBJ1-3 TRBV19
TGTGCCATCAGTGAGTCTCCGGGGGCGAGCACTGAAGCTTTCTTT CAISESPGASTEAFF . . TRBJ1-1 TRBV10-3
TGTGCCAGCAGCGATCAAGCAAGCAATCAGCCCCAGCATTTT CASSDQASNQPQHF . . TRBJ1-5 TRBV6-5
TGTGCCAGCGGGTGGGCGAACACCGGGGAGCTGTTTTTT CASGWANTGELFF . . TRBJ2-2 TRBV7-9
TGTGCCAGCAGCTTGGCCGTTTACCTGGTCAGAGACACTGAAGCTTTCTTT CASSLAVYLVRDTEAFF . . TRBJ1-1 TRBV5-5
TGTGCCAGCTCACCCGGGACACCGATCCTCTATGGCTACACCTTC CASSPGTPILYGYTF . . TRBJ1-2 TRBV18
TGTGCCAGCAGTCTGGACAGGGTGGGAAACATTCAGTACTTC CASSLDRVGNIQYF . TRBD1 TRBJ2-4 TRBV28